A single sample is the source of the 9 T cell receptor beta chains below, sequenced in a study of blood T cell repertoires in COVID-19. Generated by immunoSEQ multiplex PCR, the TCRdb table keeps only in-frame clones and is missing some. The profile covers 130,000 or so clones, with about 85% appearing a single time and 1.6% taken by the ten largest. The sample comprised peripheral blood. The source is a human donor in a cohort sampled during active COVID-19.

The rearrangement links TRBV27 to TRBJ2-1, with 9 bases lining up with TRBD2. V lost 5 bases and J lost 9; bases outside the gene matches: 8. CDR3 length: 14 amino acids. CDR1 is MNHEY and CDR2 is SMNVEV in the germline V gene (reference sequence). The CDR3 sequence is CASSPSGMSLEQFF. The CDR3 DNA reads as TGTGCCAGCAGTCCTAGCGGGATGTCCCTTGAGCAGTTCTTC.

The chain employs TRBV5-1 and TRBJ2-7, with D possibly TRBD1 on 6 matching bases. Germline V gene sequence: CDR1 SGHRS, CDR2 YFSETQ. The CDR3 is made up of 14 amino acids. V shed 5 bases and J shed 2 bases, with 14 bases lying between them. Written as DNA, the CDR3 is TGCGCCAGCAGGCCAACAGGGTACCCCTACGAGCAGTACTTC. Its protein is CASRPTGYPYEQYF.

The chain joins TRBV7-8 to TRBJ2-3; TRBD2 matches 9 bases. V was pared by 1 base and J by 4 bases, with 3 bases of the junction left unmatched. Per germline, CDR1 SGHVS and CDR2 FQNEAQ. The CDR3 is 15 amino acids. CDR3 sequence reads: CASSLGGGRADTQYF. CDR3 in DNA: TGTGCCAGCAGCTTAGGGGGCGGGAGGGCAGATACGCAGTATTTT.

This chain joins TRBV5-6 and TRBJ1-2; no clear D gene. Per germline, CDR1 SGHDT and CDR2 YYEEEE. The CDR3 runs to 12 residues. The ends were cut back, 0 bases at V and 8 bases at J, with 8 bases in the middle. The CDR3 loop reads CASSLDPRGYTF. The CDR3 DNA sequence: TGTGCCAGCAGCTTGGATCCTAGAGGCTACACCTTC.

The J gene is TRBJ2-1, the V gene TRBV19; 9 bases map to TRBD2. The CDR3 runs to 15 residues. V dropped 3 bases and J dropped 5; count of bases not matched to a gene: 5. Germline V lookup: CDR1 LNHDA, CDR2 SQIVND (reference sequence). The CDR3 region is CASSILAGANNEQFF. The CDR3 DNA follows: TGTGCCAGTAGTATCTTAGCGGGAGCGAACAATGAGCAGTTCTTC.

This clone was detected ten times or more. V and J are TRBV4-2 and TRBJ1-1, with D perhaps matching TRBD1 (5 bases). From germline, CDR1 is LGHNA and CDR2 YNFKEQ. V gave up 0 bases and J gave up 4 bases, with 12 bases separating them. CDR3 length: 15 residues. The CDR3, as DNA: TGTGCCAGCAGCCAAGAGGTGACGGGGGGCACTGAAGCTTTCTTT. Translating it yields CASSQEVTGGTEAFF.

The V gene is TRBV18, the J gene TRBJ2-3; 8 bases line up with TRBD2. Germline loops: CDR1 KGHSH, CDR2 LQKENI. V was clipped by 2 bases and J by 0 bases; unmatched bases: 1. CDR3 length equals 15 residues. The CDR3 DNA reads as TGTGCCAGCTCACCAGCTAGCGGGAGCACAGATACGCAGTATTTT. Translation: CASSPASGSTDTQYF.

The V and J genes are TRBV5-6 and TRBJ2-7; 9 nucleotides match TRBD1. CDR1 is SGHDT, CDR2 YYEEEE, per germline. J lost 3 bases, V lost 4 bases, and 8 bases had no gene match. This CDR3 is 15 amino acids long. The CDR3 DNA is TGTGCCAGCAGCCCAGACAGGGGGTTTCACTACGAGCAGTACTTC. Its protein product is CASSPDRGFHYEQYF.

The rearrangement joins TRBV5-6 to TRBJ2-2; 11 nucleotides agree with TRBD1. V shed 4 bases and J 7 bases; nucleotides not matched to a gene: 6. Looked up from germline, CDR1 is SGHDT and CDR2 is YYEEEE. The CDR3 covers 15 residues. The CDR3 DNA reads as TGTGCCAGCAGCAGGGACAGGGGGTGGATCGGGGAGCTGTTTTTT. Amino acid sequence: CASSRDRGWIGELFF. Together with reference TRBV5-6 and TRBJ2-2, the CDR3 gives the full variable domain: DAGVTQSPTHLIKTRGQQVTLRCSPKSGHDTVSWYQQALGQGPQFIFQYYEEEERQRGNFPDRFSGHQFPNYSSELNVNALLLGDSALYLCASSRDRGWIGELFFGEGSRLTVL.